This TCR beta chain was sequenced for a study of memory CD4+ T cells and cytomegalovirus serostatus. On the study more broadly: This sample comes from healthy Belgian adults, eight or nine CMV seropositive, around 26 seronegative.

The CDR3 extends over 15 amino acids. Germline V gene lookup returns CDR1 GTSNPN and CDR2 SVGIG (reference sequence). Trimming stripped 2 bases from V and 4 bases from J, with 14 bases between. Of note for this clone: Its target is not known.

Single viable CD3+CD4+CD8-CD45RO+ cells were sorted as the memory CD4+ T cells. Donors' CMV status reflects serum IgG against pp150, pp28, p38, p52. Study observations and caveats: CMV serostatus prediction reached median AUC approximately 0.95, or 0.91 with US-trained model. Each of 65 to 75 CMV-associated TCRbeta sequences occurred in one to five individuals.

Data came from immunoSEQ multiplex PCR; TCRdb stores just in-frame clones and leaves some out. The data show about 58,000 clones, with less than 85% seen just once and about 0.51% held by the top ten. This TCR was sampled from an adult in good health and CMV-seronegative. Some clones in this sample may be carry-over from other donors' samples. V usage is TRBV30 and J usage is TRBJ2-2, with a tentative D call TRBD1 (6 bases). Material for sequencing was memory CD4+ T cells from blood. In nucleotides, the CDR3 is TGTGCCTGGAGTTCGCCACAGGGTGCCACCGGGGAGCTGTTTTTT. Residues: CAWSSPQGATGELFF.